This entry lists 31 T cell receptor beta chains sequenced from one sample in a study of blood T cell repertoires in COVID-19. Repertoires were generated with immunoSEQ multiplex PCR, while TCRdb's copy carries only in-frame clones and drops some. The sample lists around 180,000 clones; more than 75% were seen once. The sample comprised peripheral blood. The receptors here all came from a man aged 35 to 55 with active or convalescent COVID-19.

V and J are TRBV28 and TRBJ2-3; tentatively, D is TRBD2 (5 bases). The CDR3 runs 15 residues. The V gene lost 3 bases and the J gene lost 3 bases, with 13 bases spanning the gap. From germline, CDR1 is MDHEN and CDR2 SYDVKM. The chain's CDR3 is CASSFRTPGTDTQYF. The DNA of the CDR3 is TGTGCCAGCAGTTTCCGGACCCCGGGAACAGATACGCAGTATTTT. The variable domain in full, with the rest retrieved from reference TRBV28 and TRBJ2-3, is DVKVTQSSRYLVKRTGEKVFLECVQDMDHENMFWYRQDPGLGLRLIYFSYDVKMKEKGDIPEGYSVSREKKERFSLILESASTNQTSMYLCASSFRTPGTDTQYFGPGTRLTVL.

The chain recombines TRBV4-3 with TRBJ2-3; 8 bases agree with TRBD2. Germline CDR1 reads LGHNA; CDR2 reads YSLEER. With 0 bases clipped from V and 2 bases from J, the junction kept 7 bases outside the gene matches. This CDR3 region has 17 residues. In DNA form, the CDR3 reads TGCGCCAGCAGCCAAGATCCGGCTAGCGGGTACACAGATACGCAGTATTTT. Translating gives CASSQDPASGYTDTQYF.

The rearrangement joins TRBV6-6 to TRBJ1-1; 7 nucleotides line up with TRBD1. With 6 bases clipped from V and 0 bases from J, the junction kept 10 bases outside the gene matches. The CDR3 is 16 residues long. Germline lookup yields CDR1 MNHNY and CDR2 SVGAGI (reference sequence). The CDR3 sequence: CASSPQGTVMNTEAFF. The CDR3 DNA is TGTGCCAGCAGCCCACAGGGGACAGTCATGAACACTGAAGCTTTCTTT.

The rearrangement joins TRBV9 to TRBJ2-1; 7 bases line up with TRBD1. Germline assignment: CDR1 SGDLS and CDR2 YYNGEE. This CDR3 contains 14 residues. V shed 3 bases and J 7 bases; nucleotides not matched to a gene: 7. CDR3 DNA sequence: TGTGCCAGCAGCGCTCCCCAGACAGGGAATGAGCAGTTCTTC. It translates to CASSAPQTGNEQFF.

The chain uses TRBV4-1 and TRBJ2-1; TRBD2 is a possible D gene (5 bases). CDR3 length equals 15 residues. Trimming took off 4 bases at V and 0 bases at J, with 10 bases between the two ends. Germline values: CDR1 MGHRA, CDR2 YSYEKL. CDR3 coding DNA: TGCGCCAGCAGCCTCCTAGGGAGCTCCTACAATGAGCAGTTCTTC. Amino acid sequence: CASSLLGSSYNEQFF.

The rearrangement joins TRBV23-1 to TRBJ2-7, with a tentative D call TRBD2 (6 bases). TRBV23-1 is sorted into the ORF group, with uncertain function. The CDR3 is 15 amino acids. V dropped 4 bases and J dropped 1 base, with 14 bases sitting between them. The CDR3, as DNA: TGCGCCAGCAGTCCGTCCGCGGCGGGATCCTACGAGCAGTACTTC. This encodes CASSPSAAGSYEQYF.

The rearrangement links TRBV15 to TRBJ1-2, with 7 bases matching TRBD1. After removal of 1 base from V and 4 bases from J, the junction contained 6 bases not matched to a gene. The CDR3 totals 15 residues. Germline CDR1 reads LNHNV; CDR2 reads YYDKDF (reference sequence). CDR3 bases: TGTGCCACCAGCAGAGCTACAGGGGCGGGCTATGGCTACACCTTC. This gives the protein CATSRATGAGYGYTF.

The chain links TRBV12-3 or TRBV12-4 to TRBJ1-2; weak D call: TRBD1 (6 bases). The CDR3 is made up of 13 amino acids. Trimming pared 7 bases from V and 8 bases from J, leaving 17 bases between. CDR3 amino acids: CASTYTGSGGYTF. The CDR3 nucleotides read TGTGCCAGCACCTACACAGGGTCAGGCGGCTACACCTTC.

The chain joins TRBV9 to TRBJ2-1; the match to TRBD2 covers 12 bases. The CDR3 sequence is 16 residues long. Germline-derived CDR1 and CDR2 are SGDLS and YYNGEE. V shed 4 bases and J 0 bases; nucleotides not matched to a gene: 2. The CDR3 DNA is TGTGCCAGCAGCCCTAGCGGGGGGGCCTCCTACAATGAGCAGTTCTTC. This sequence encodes CASSPSGGASYNEQFF.

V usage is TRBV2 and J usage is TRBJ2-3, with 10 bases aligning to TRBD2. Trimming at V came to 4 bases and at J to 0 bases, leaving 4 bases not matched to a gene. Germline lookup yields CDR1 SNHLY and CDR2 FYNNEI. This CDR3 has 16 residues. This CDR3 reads CASSGKAGGSTDTQYF. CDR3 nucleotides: TGTGCCAGCAGTGGGAAAGCGGGGGGGAGCACAGATACGCAGTATTTT.

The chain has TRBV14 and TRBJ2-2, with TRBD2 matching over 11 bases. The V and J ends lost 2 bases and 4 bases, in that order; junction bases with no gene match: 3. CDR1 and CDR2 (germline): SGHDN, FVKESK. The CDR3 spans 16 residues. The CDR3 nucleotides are TGTGCCAGCAGCCAACTAGCGGGGGGCCTCACCGGGGAGCTGTTTTTT. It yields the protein CASSQLAGGLTGELFF.

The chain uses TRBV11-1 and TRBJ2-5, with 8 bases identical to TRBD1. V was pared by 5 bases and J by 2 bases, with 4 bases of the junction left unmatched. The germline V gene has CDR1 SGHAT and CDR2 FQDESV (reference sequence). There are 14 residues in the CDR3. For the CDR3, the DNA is TGTGCCAGCAGCCCTAGGACAGGGCAAGAGACCCAGTACTTC. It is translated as CASSPRTGQETQYF.

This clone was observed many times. CDR3 residues: CASSPGDSYNEQFF. The CDR3 DNA sequence: TGCGCCAGCAGTCCAGGGGACTCCTACAATGAGCAGTTCTTC. This chain links TRBV10-2 with TRBJ2-1, with D possibly matching TRBD1 (6 bases). In germline, CDR1 is WSHSY, CDR2 SAAADI. The V end was cut by 5 bases, the J end by 0 bases, with 8 bases between. The CDR3 extends over 14 amino acids.

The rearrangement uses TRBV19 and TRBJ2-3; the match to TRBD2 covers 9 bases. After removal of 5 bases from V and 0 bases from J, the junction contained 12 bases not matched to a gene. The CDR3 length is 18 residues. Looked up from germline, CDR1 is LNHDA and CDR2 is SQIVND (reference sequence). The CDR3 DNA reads TGTGCCAGTAGTGGCAGTAGCGGGGGACATCCAAGCACAGATACGCAGTATTTT. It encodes CASSGSSGGHPSTDTQYF.

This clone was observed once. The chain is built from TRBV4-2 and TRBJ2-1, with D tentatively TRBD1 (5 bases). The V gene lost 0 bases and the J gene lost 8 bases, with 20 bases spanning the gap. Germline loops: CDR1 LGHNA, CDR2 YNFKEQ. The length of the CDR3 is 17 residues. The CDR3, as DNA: TGTGCCAGCAGCCAAGATCCGAGACAGTCTGCTAGACATGAGCAGTTCTTC. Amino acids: CASSQDPRQSARHEQFF.

The CDR3 region has the DNA TGTGCCAGCAGTGGTGGGAGGGGCCTCGGCTACAATGAGCAGTTCTTC. This sequence encodes CASSGGRGLGYNEQFF. The chain couples TRBV6-1 to TRBJ2-1; TRBD2 agrees at 7 bases. The CDR3 extends over 16 amino acids. Germline values: CDR1 MNHNS, CDR2 SASEGT. With V trimmed by 4 bases and J by 3 bases, 9 bases remained unmatched.

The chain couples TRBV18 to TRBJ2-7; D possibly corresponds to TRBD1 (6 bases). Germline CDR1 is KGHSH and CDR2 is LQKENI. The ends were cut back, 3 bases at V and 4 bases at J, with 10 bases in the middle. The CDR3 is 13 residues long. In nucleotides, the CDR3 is TGTGCCAGCTCACCGACAGGATCGTACGAGCAGTACTTC. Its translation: CASSPTGSYEQYF.

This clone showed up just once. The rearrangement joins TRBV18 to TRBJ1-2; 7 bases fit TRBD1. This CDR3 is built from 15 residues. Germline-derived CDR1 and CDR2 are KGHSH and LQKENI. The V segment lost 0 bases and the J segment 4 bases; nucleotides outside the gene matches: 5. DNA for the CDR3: TGTGCCAGCTCACCACCTCGGTGGACAGGCTATGGCTACACCTTC. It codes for CASSPPRWTGYGYTF.

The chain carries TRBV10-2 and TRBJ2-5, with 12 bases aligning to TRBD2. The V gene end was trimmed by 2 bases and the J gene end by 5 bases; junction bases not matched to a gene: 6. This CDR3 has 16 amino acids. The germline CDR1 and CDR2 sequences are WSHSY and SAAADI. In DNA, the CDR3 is TGCGCCAGCAGTGAGGGACTAGCGGGGCCCCGGGAGACCCAGTACTTC. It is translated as CASSEGLAGPRETQYF.

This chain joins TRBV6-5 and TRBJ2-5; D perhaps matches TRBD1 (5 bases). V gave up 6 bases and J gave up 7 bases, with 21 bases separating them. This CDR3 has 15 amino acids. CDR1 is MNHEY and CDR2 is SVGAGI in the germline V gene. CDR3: CASSPKAGPRGTQYF. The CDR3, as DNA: TGTGCCAGCAGCCCCAAAGCCGGGCCTAGGGGGACCCAGTACTTC.

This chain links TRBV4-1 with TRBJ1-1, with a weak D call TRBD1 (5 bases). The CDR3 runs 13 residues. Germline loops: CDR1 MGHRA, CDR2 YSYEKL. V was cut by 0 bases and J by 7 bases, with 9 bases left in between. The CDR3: CASSQDRGLEAFF. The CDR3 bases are TGCGCCAGCAGCCAAGATCGGGGACTTGAAGCTTTCTTT.

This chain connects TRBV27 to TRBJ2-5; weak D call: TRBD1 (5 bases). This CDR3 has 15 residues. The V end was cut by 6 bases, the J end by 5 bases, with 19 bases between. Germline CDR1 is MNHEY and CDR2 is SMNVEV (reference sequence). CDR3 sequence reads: CASRLRDKPTETQYF. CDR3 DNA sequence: TGTGCCAGCAGGCTCAGGGATAAGCCAACGGAGACCCAGTACTTC.

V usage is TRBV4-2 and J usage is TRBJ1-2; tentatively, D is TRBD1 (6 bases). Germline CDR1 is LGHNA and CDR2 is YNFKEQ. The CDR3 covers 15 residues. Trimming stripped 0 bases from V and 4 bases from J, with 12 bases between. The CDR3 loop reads CASSQDGGTSYGYTF. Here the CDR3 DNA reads TGTGCCAGCAGCCAAGATGGGGGCACGTCCTATGGCTACACCTTC.

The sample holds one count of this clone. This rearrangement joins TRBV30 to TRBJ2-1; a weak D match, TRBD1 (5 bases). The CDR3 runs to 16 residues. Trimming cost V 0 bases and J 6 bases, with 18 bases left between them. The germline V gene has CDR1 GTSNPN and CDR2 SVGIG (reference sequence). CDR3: CAWSVLSTPGANEQFF. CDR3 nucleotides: TGTGCCTGGAGTGTACTCTCCACCCCTGGGGCCAATGAGCAGTTCTTC.

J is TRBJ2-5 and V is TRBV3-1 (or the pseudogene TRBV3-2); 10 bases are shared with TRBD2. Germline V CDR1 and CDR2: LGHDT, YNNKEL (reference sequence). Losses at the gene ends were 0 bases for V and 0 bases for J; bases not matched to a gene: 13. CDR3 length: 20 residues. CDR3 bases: TGTGCCAGCAGCCAAGATAGATGGCTAGCGGGGGCCTCGTACCAAGAGACCCAGTACTTC. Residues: CASSQDRWLAGASYQETQYF.

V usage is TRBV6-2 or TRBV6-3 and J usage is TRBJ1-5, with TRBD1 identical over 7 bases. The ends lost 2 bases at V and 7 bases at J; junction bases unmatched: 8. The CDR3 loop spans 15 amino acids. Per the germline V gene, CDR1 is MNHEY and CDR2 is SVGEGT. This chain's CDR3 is CASSYPTGAGQPQHF. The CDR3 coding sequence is TGTGCCAGCAGTTACCCTACAGGGGCGGGACAGCCCCAGCATTTT.

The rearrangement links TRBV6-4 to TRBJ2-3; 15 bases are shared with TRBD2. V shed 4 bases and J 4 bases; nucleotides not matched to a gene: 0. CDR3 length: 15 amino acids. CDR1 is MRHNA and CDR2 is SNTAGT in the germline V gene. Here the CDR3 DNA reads TGTGCCAGCAGTGGGACTAGCGGGGGGGCAGATACGCAGTATTTT. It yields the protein CASSGTSGGADTQYF.

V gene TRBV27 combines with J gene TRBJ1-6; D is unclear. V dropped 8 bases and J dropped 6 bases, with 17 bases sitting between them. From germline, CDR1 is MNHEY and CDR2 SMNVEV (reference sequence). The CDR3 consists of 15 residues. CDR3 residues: CASALAAGLNSPLHF. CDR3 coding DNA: TGTGCCAGCGCCTTAGCAGCAGGACTTAATTCACCCCTCCACTTT.

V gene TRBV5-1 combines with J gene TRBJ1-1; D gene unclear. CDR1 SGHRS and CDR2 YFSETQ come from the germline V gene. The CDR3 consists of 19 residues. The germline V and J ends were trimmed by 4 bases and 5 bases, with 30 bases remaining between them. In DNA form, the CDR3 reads TGCGCCAGCAGCCCGATGACCCACCCCCCGGGCCTTCGAGGGACTGAAGCTTTCTTT. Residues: CASSPMTHPPGLRGTEAFF.

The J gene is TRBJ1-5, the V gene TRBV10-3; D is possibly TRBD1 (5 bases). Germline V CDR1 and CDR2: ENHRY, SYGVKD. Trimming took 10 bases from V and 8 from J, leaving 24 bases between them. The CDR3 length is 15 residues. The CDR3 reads CATADLGRVVEPQHF. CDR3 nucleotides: TGTGCCACCGCGGACCTGGGCAGGGTGGTAGAGCCCCAGCATTTT.

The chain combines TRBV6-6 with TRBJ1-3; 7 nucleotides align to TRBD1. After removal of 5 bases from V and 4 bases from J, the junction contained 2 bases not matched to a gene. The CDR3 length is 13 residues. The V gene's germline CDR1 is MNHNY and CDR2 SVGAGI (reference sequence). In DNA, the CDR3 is TGTGCCAGCAGTACAGGGGAGGGAAACACCATATATTTT. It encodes CASSTGEGNTIYF.